This record looks at one T cell receptor (beta chain) sequence and its context. As yet, its antigen is unknown. The CDR3 is 12 residues long. CDR1 is DFQATT and CDR2 is SNEGSKA in the germline V gene (reference sequence). With a J-beta primer mix and a sample-barcoded 5' primer, a second PCR ran about 7 to 12 cycles. Via MiXCR, TCRdb re-called the 5' RACE reads, giving one row per CDR3 protein. The sample holds 950,000 to 1,200,000 distinct CDR3 sequences; under 40% are singletons and the top ten take under 15%. The authors drew around 11 milliliters of peripheral blood from each donor. This entry belongs to a study of blood T cells in healthy people across ages. Study-wide results and caveats: Whereas aged donors had fewer naive CD4+ cells, long-lived donors had more of them and higher diversity.

The sequence was obtained from a young man in good health. The gene calls are TRBV20-1 and TRBJ2-7; D unclear. The DNA end favors TRBJ2-5, so the J call may be wrong. Input material: blood. CDR3 nucleotide sequence: TGCAGTGCCACGAAGATCAGAGAGACCCAGTACTTC. Translated: CSATKIRETQYF.